The rows below give T cell receptor beta chains drawn from one sample of a study of shared clonotypes between healthy human individuals. TCRdb's table, derived via immunoSEQ multiplex PCR, lists solely in-frame clones and lacks some. Of about 2 million clones in the sample, around 96% are singletons; the top ten hold around 1%. Sequenced: naive CD8+ T cells sorted from blood. Receptors originate from a man aged 18-30 years in good health. The conserved cysteine and the conserved F or W are not part of the CDR3 here.

>TRBV27|TRBJ2-2
ASRSNTGELF
>TRBV18|TRBJ2-5
ASSPTESGEALQETQY
>TRBV10-2|TRBJ2-7
ASSTSGVSYEQY
>TRBV27|TRBJ2-5
ASSLFGETQY
>TRBV19|TRBJ1-1
ASSIGTGATEAF
>TRBV27|TRBJ2-7
ASSLFADSYEQY
>TRBV4-1|TRBJ2-7
ASSHRQGAGDEQY
>TRBV29-1|TRBJ2-5
SVESGGGTGDFQETQY
>TRBV18|TRBJ2-1
ASSPTPLAVFYNEQF
>TRBV5-4|TRBJ1-6
ASSLGQSNNSPLH
>TRBV7-9|TRBJ2-1
ASGGTGEQF
>TRBV5-8|TRBJ2-1
ASTQLISLRESDEQF
>TRBV7-9|TRBJ2-7
ASSYRTGDSIYEQY
>TRBV6-4|TRBJ2-5
ASSDLAGGTQY
>TRBV7-9|TRBJ2-1
ASSSGQGDNEQF
>TRBV7-9|TRBJ2-2
ASSHTWREATGELF
>TRBV7-2|TRBJ2-7
ASSLHPRDGTYEQY
>TRBV19|TRBJ1-1
ASLRGIDEAF
>TRBV11-3|TRBJ1-5
ASKIRGGAQANQPQH
>TRBV30|TRBJ1-3
ASDPPDLGNTIY
>TRBV2|TRBJ2-3
ASRELAGVPPSTDTQY
>TRBV6-1|TRBJ2-3
AILPGQGTDTQY
>TRBV28|TRBJ2-1
ASRNSDSKEQF
>TRBV6-5|TRBJ1-2
ASSYSEGGGYT
>TRBV6-1|TRBJ2-7
ATSTGPRYEQY
>TRBV7-6|TRBJ2-7
ASSFPVVASTYEQY
>TRBV5-6|TRBJ2-2
ASRPGPDTGELF
>TRBV6-5|TRBJ1-1
ASRGAFGSTEAF
>TRBV10-2|TRBJ2-1
ASSVGRLAGVEQF
>TRBV6-5|TRBJ2-3
ASRSMGGDTQY
>TRBV4-1|TRBJ2-7
ASSLRGLPNYEQY
>TRBV7-3|TRBJ1-1
ASSLGQVNTEAF
>TRBV4-1|TRBJ2-7
ASSQDLSGGMY
>TRBV7-2|TRBJ2-1
ASSLSDSNEQF
>TRBV27|TRBJ2-1
ASSWAGASYNEQF
>TRBV7-9|TRBJ2-5
ASSLGTSGVETQY
>TRBV4-3|TRBJ2-2
ASSQDSDSGRTGELF
>TRBV27|TRBJ1-5
ASSPISGDNQPQH
>TRBV28|TRBJ2-3
ATSLAGSTDTQY
>TRBV7-3|TRBJ2-7
ASSFEGYEQY
>TRBV5-1|TRBJ1-1
ASSPQVNTEAF
>TRBV9|TRBJ2-2
ASSVGGTAGELF
>TRBV13|TRBJ2-3
ASSLGQGRDGDTQY
>TRBV13|TRBJ1-2
ASSLGQDRYGYT
>TRBV4-2|TRBJ2-7
ASSQEAGTDNYEQY
>TRBV6-4|TRBJ2-3
ASSDGGASTDTQY
>TRBV6-6|TRBJ2-5
ASSLSGRAGQY
>TRBV11-2|TRBJ2-1
ASSFLAGGPGPYNEQF
>TRBV27|TRBJ2-1
ASSLSGLAGGEQF
>TRBV6-5|TRBJ1-2
ASSPGEGAHGYT
>TRBV19|TRBJ2-7
ASSIWGSASYEQY
>TRBV9|TRBJ2-7
ASSVGEGEQY
>TRBV5-6|TRBJ1-6
ASSWTGLLNNSPLH
>TRBV6-4|TRBJ1-6
ASRETGDSPLH
>TRBV13|TRBJ1-4
ASSLVGYPNEKLF